This T cell receptor (beta chain) was observed in a study of cytomegalovirus exposure and HLA in healthy donors. Notes on this clone: At one boundary the junction diverges from the germline segment, which might be a read error.

Germline V gene sequence: CDR1 SGDLS, CDR2 YYNGEE. CDR3 length equals 15 residues. Primers for the PCR totalled 60 Vbeta and 13 Jbeta. Libraries were prepared by immunoSEQ multiplex PCR; TCRdb keeps only in-frame clonotypes and omits some of them. The repertoire consists of about 140,000 clones, with around three quarters occurring once and the leading ten covering 1.5% to 2%. The chain is built from TRBV9 and TRBJ2-7; TRBD2 matches 9 bases. The material sequenced was PBMCs. The sequence was obtained from a man between 40 and 49 years old in good health and CMV-seronegative. As DNA, the CDR3 is TGTGTCAGCAGCGTAGCTAGCGGGGAGCACTACGAGCAGTACTTC. Its translation: CVSSVASGEHYEQYF.